The rows below give T cell receptor beta chains drawn from one sample of a study of cytomegalovirus exposure and HLA in healthy donors. Produced via immunoSEQ multiplex PCR; TCRdb's table is partial and in-frame only. The sample yields nearly 110,000 clones, 70% to 80% seen once. The sequenced sample consisted of PBMCs. Receptors were obtained from a female donor in good health and CMV-seronegative. Each CDR3 is given without its conserved first and last residue. A row's size may be missing; if present it is once, few, many or a size class.

size,V,CDR3
NA,TRBV6-5,ASRGQSYEQY
NA,TRBV2,ASRWTSGSREETQY
NA,TRBV19,ASSTGDPGNTIY
NA,TRBV28,ASPNPRNTEAF
NA,TRBV30,AWNLGGSGNTIY
NA,TRBV30,AWSQSGGNTIY
NA,TRBV29-1,SVNSRTGAQETQY
NA,TRBV7-2,ASSRPGTGTGANVLT
few,TRBV6-1,ASQWDRGTDTQY
NA,TRBV6-4,ASSENAGGGSDTQY
few,TRBV4-1,ASRHPALQGSAF
NA,TRBV5-5,ASSLADMIGVEKLF
NA,TRBV9,ASSVEPGQGRSEQY
once,TRBV28,ASSLYTSGRRDTQY
NA,TRBV30,AWSAILPMTGNTEAF
NA,TRBV28,ASSLADLSSGANVLT
NA,TRBV19,ASSITVTGELF
NA,TRBV10-2,ASSESFTSGRPQY
NA,TRBV15,ATNRAGDTDTQY
NA,TRBV10-1,ASSEWTGENEKLF
NA,TRBV18,ASSPRVRETQY
NA,TRBV4-1,ASSQPTGTGYSGELF
NA,TRBV5-4,ASSLNLAKYQETQY
NA,TRBV30,AWSPGINTEAF
NA,TRBV28,ASSLSGIYTDTQY
NA,TRBV9,ASSVAGSGANVLT
NA,TRBV10-1,ASSPRLAGSAYEQY
once,TRBV5-4,ASKPGLAENTGELF
few,TRBV5-5,ASSSVGRQRTYNYNEQF
few,TRBV27,ASSSPHRGQNEKLF
NA,TRBV7-2,ASSLPNGADTQY
NA,TRBV28,ASSLRTSGSSYEQY
once,TRBV7-9,ASSLPVQGRF
NA,TRBV19,ASSPLTTYGYT
NA,TRBV5-1,ASSPLAGAGEQF
once,TRBV6-6,ASLVGTGELF
NA,TRBV19,ASSIGELAGVPGKNIQY
few,TRBV28,ASSASGRWGTQY
NA,TRBV27,ASTQLGGQGTEAF
once,TRBV11-3,ASSSSTVNTEAF
NA,TRBV27,ASSFSGRFYEQY
NA,TRBV27,AVRGRKDTEAF
few,TRBV14,ASSQGQLRHYGYT
NA,TRBV5-1,ASSSAMVGRDTEAF
NA,TRBV18,ASSQGGGSSYEQY
NA,TRBV27,ASSLREAARRTDTQY
NA,TRBV28,ASSLKMVGGAVYEQY
NA,TRBV30,ASPQGRGYT
NA,TRBV19,ASSISSPLNTEAF
NA,TRBV7-2,ASSLLGRGRLTGNEQF
NA,TRBV30,AWSGAGQETQY
few,TRBV4-1,ASSQDYGGARKNIQY
NA,TRBV5-1,ASTRNSEAF
NA,TRBV6-5,ASSRQGISYEQY
NA,TRBV5-1,ASSLSRTSGRGWQETQY
NA,TRBV19,ASRTPSSGNTDTQY
NA,TRBV18,ASSPVSQEGSYT
NA,TRBV19,ASSQGAYNEQF
NA,TRBV10-1,ASSASLGLAGYEQY